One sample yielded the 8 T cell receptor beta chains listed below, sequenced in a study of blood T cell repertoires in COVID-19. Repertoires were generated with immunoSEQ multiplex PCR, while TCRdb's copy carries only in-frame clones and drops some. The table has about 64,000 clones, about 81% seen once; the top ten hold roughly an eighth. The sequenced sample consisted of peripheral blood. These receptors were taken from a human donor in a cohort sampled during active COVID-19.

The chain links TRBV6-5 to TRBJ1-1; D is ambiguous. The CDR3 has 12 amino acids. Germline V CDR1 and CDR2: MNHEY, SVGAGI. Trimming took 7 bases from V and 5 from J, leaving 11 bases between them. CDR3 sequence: CASTLSRTEAFF. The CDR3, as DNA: TGTGCCAGCACACTAAGTCGGACTGAAGCTTTCTTT.

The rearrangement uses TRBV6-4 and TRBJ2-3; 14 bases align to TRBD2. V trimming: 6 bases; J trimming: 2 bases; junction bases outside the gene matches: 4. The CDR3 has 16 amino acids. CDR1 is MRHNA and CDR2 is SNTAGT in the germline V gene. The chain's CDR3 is CASSRTSGGPTDTQYF. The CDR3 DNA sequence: TGTGCCAGCAGCCGGACTAGCGGGGGGCCCACAGATACGCAGTATTTT.

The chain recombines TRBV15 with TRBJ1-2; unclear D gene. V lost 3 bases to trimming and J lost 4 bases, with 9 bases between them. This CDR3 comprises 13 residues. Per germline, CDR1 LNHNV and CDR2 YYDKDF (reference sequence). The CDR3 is CATSSDHIYGYTF. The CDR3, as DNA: TGTGCCACCAGCAGCGATCACATCTATGGCTACACCTTC.

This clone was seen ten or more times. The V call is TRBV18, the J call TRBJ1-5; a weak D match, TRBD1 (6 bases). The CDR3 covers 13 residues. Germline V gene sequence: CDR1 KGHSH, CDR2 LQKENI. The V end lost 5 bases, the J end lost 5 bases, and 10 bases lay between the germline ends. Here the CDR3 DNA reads TGTGCCAGCTCAGACCACAGGGATCAGCCCCAGCATTTT. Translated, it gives CASSDHRDQPQHF.

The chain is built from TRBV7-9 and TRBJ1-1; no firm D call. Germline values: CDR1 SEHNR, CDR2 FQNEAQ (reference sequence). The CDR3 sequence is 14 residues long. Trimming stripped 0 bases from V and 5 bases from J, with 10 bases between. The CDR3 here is CASSLAAGGTEAFF. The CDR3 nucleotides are TGTGCCAGCAGCTTAGCTGCTGGAGGGACTGAAGCTTTCTTT.

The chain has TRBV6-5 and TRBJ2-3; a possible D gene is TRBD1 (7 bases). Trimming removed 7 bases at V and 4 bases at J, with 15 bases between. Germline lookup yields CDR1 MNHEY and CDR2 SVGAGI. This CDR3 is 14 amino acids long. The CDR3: CASKTRGVADTQYF. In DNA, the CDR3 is TGTGCCAGCAAAACCAGGGGGGTGGCAGATACGCAGTATTTT.

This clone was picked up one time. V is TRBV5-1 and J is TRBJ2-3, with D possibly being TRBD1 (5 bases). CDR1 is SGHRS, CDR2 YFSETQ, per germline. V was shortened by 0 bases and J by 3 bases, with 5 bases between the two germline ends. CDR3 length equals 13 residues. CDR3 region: CASSLEGTDTQYF. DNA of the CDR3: TGCGCCAGCAGCTTGGAGGGGACAGATACGCAGTATTTT. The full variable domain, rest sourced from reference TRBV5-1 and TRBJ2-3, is KAGVTQTPRYLIKTRGQQVTLSCSPISGHRSVSWYQQTPGQGLQFLFEYFSETQRNKGNFPGRFSGRQFSNSRSEMNVSTLELGDSALYLCASSLEGTDTQYFGPGTRLTVL.

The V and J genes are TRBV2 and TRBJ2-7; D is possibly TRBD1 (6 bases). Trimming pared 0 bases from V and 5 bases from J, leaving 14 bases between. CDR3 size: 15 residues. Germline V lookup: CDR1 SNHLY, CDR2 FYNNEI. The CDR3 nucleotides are TGTGCCAGCAGTGAAGCGGGATACAGGGACCACGAGCAGTACGTC. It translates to CASSEAGYRDHEQYV.